This TCR beta chain was identified in a study of shared clonotypes between healthy human individuals. Germline values: CDR1 KGHSH, CDR2 LQKENI. The CDR3 covers 15 residues. V shed 4 bases and J 2 bases; nucleotides not matched to a gene: 4. Profiled with immunoSEQ multiplex PCR; TCRdb holds only in-frame clones, not every one. The table records about 960,000 clones, roughly 72% of them present only once. The receptor was derived from a man aged 18 to 35 in good health. Input material: memory CD4+ T cells sorted from blood. Subset meaning: CD45RA-negative fraction. This chain connects TRBV18 to TRBJ2-3, with 9 positions matching TRBD1. In DNA, the CDR3 is TGTGCCAGCTCACAATACAGGGGGCCCACAGATACGCAGTATTTT. Translated, it gives CASSQYRGPTDTQYF.